This record covers a single TCR beta chain. Its antigen is still unknown. Time point denoted: week 47, end of study. Every vaccination contained 300 ug of the mutant IDH1 20-mer peptide and was paired with topical imiquimod. Sequenced by immunoSEQ multiplex PCR; TCRdb stores in-frame clones only, minus some. The sample carries 30,000 to 40,000 clones, approximately 90% recorded once. This sample stems from a study of a mutant IDH1 vaccine in newly diagnosed glioma. Overall study results and limits: With respect to changes in top peripheral T cell clonotypes, pseudoprogression seemed unrelated.

Trimming took off 1 base at V and 1 base at J, with 11 bases between the two ends. The CDR3 is 15 residues long. Germline V gene data show CDR1 as MNHNS and CDR2 as SASEGT. The sequence was collected from a woman aged 40-49 years with glioma. The chain carries TRBV6-1 and TRBJ2-7, with unresolved D. Sequenced here: PBMCs, sampled from a glioma patient whose treatment included an IDH1 peptide vaccine. Written as DNA, the CDR3 is TGTGCCAGCAGTGAAGGGTACCGGTGGTCCTACGAGCAGTACTTC. Amino acids: CASSEGYRWSYEQYF.